The 26 T cell receptor beta chains in this list originate from one sample, sequenced in a study of T cells after yellow fever vaccination (dated by TCRdb to about 2019). This sample's treatment or condition label indicates: live attenuated yellow fever vaccine strain. The library relied on 5' RACE. These reads were obtained on an Illumina HiSeq 2500. In TCRdb, the public reads were trimmed at Q25 with fastp and aligned with MiXCR, with productive beta chains retained. Each entry merges the rows of one CDR3 protein and shows their most common DNA and genes. For this sample the table gives roughly 500,000 distinct CDR3 sequences, of which about 19% were detected only once. The ten largest clonotypes hold roughly an eighth of the sample. The sample was PBMCs, taken 15 days after the yellow fever booster vaccination. All receptors come from a man younger than 45 who received the YFV17D yellow fever vaccine.

The chain links TRBV7-8 to TRBJ2-3, with D possibly TRBD1 on 6 matching bases. The ends were cut back, 1 base at V and 3 bases at J, with 14 bases in the middle. Per germline, CDR1 SGHVS and CDR2 FQNEAQ. The CDR3 consists of 16 residues. CDR3 sequence (DNA): TGTGCCAGCAGCTTAGGGGTAGGGGGACGTACAGATACGCAGTATTTT. This sequence encodes CASSLGVGGRTDTQYF.

This chain links TRBV4-2 with TRBJ1-3; 7 bases fit TRBD1. The V gene's germline CDR1 is LGHNA and CDR2 YNFKEQ. The CDR3 runs 15 residues. With V trimmed by 4 bases and J by 4 bases, 7 bases remained unmatched. CDR3 in amino acids: CASSPETGKGNTIYF. CDR3 DNA: TGTGCCAGCAGCCCTGAGACAGGGAAAGGAAACACCATATATTTT.

This clonotype was seen only a few times. J is TRBJ1-2 and V is TRBV18, with 9 bases matching TRBD1. Per germline, CDR1 KGHSH and CDR2 LQKENI. V shed 6 bases, J shed 6 bases, and the junction held 8 bases outside the gene matches. The CDR3 runs 14 residues. CDR3 sequence reads: CASSLGQGKNGYTF. The CDR3 bases are TGTGCCAGCTCGCTGGGACAGGGAAAAAATGGCTACACCTTC. Full variable domain (missing parts from reference TRBV18 and TRBJ1-2): NAGVMQNPRHLVRRRGQEARLRCSPMKGHSHVYWYRQLPEEGLKFMVYLQKENIIDESGMPKERFSAEFPKEGPSILRIQQVVRGDSAAYFCASSLGQGKNGYTFGSGTRLTVV.

This clonotype turned up a few times. The V and J genes are TRBV20-1 and TRBJ2-7; D gene unclear. CDR3 length: 15 residues. The V gene lost 5 bases and the J gene lost 4 bases, with 21 bases spanning the gap. The V gene's germline CDR1 is DFQATT and CDR2 SNEGSKA (reference sequence). The CDR3 DNA is TGCAGTGCTTCCCAAAAGGGTGGCCTGTCTTACGAGCAGTACTTC. It translates to CSASQKGGLSYEQYF.

This rearrangement joins TRBV10-3 to TRBJ1-4; TRBD1 might be the D (5 bases). V was clipped by 3 bases and J by 8 bases, with 13 bases between them. The CDR3 is 14 residues long. CDR1 ENHRY and CDR2 SYGVKD come from the germline V gene. The CDR3 loop reads CAISEVQGHEKLFF. The CDR3 DNA sequence: TGTGCCATCAGTGAAGTCCAGGGTCACGAAAAACTGTTTTTT.

This chain connects TRBV20-1 to TRBJ2-2, with 9 bases that match TRBD1. Looked up from germline, CDR1 is DFQATT and CDR2 is SNEGSKA (reference sequence). After removal of 1 base from V and 3 bases from J, the junction contained 3 bases not matched to a gene. The CDR3 has 15 residues. CDR3 sequence (DNA): TGCAGTGCTAGAGTGGGACAGGGCTACACCGGGGAGCTGTTTTTT. Protein sequence: CSARVGQGYTGELFF.

In its sample, this clonotype was seen a few times. This rearrangement joins TRBV9 to TRBJ1-6, with D possibly matching TRBD1 (5 bases). The germline V and J ends were trimmed by 4 bases and 7 bases, with 12 bases remaining between them. The length of the CDR3 is 14 residues. Germline V gene sequence: CDR1 SGDLS, CDR2 YYNGEE. CDR3 amino acids: CASSTQDQNSPLHF. CDR3 bases: TGTGCCAGCAGCACACAGGATCAGAATTCACCCCTCCACTTT.

This clonotype was recorded a few times. This rearrangement joins TRBV7-2 to TRBJ2-7, with 9 bases identical to TRBD2. CDR3 length: 16 residues. Looked up from germline, CDR1 is SGHTA and CDR2 is FQGNSA. The ends lost 3 bases at V and 0 bases at J; junction bases unmatched: 6. The CDR3 loop is CASSFASGKSSYEQYF. The CDR3 DNA follows: TGTGCCAGCAGCTTCGCTAGCGGGAAGAGCTCCTACGAGCAGTACTTC.

This clonotype has at least ten counts. The CDR3 here is CSVTQGSSGANVLTF. Written as DNA, the CDR3 is TGCAGCGTTACACAGGGAAGCTCTGGGGCCAACGTCCTGACTTTC. The J gene is TRBJ2-6, the V gene TRBV29-1; perhaps TRBD1 as D (6 bases). CDR1 is SQVTM, CDR2 ANQGSEA, per germline. V lost 5 bases to trimming and J lost 0 bases, with 11 bases between them. The CDR3 sequence is 15 residues long.

The rearrangement joins TRBV7-9 to TRBJ2-4; D unclear. The length of the CDR3 is 12 residues. Germline CDR1 reads SEHNR; CDR2 reads FQNEAQ (reference sequence). Trimming shortened V by 3 bases and J by 9 bases, and 9 bases separated the two germline ends. DNA for the CDR3: TGTGCCAGCAGCTTCCTCGACGGCATTCAGTACTTC. Translation: CASSFLDGIQYF.

This clonotype was observed once. CDR3 loop: CASTSGRSNEQFF. CDR3 in DNA: TGTGCCAGCACCAGCGGGAGGTCTAATGAGCAGTTCTTC. The rearrangement joins TRBV12-3 or TRBV12-4 to TRBJ2-1, with TRBD2 identical over 9 bases. This CDR3 contains 13 residues. V lost 7 bases and J lost 7; bases outside the gene matches: 5.

CDR3 nucleotides: TGCAGCGTTGTTGTGAACACCGGGGAGCTGTTTTTT. Residues: CSVVVNTGELFF. This chain links TRBV29-1 with TRBJ2-2, with no clear D. Germline V gives CDR1 SQVTM, CDR2 ANQGSEA. The germline V and J ends were trimmed by 4 bases and 1 base, with 4 bases remaining between them. CDR3 length: 12 amino acids.

This clonotype was counted only a few times. As DNA, the CDR3 is TGTGCCAGCAGCAGAATATTAGCGGGGGCCCACAATGAGCAGTTCTTC. It codes for CASSRILAGAHNEQFF. This chain connects TRBV7-2 to TRBJ2-1; the match to TRBD2 covers 9 bases. V lost 5 bases and J lost 5; bases outside the gene matches: 10. CDR3 length: 16 residues. Germline CDR1 SGHTA, CDR2 FQGNSA.

The chain carries TRBV7-9 and TRBJ2-2, with D hard to call. V was clipped by 3 bases and J by 7 bases, with 6 bases between them. This CDR3 is built from 12 residues. Germline-derived CDR1 and CDR2 are SEHNR and FQNEAQ (reference sequence). The CDR3 sequence: CASSLSRGELFF. DNA of the CDR3: TGTGCCAGCAGCTTGTCCCGCGGGGAGCTGTTTTTT.

V is TRBV29-1 and J is TRBJ2-1; D tentatively reads TRBD1 or TRBD2 (5 bases each). The V and J ends lost 6 bases and 0 bases respectively, with 18 bases between them. Germline V gene lookup returns CDR1 SQVTM and CDR2 ANQGSEA. The CDR3 extends over 16 amino acids. DNA of the CDR3: TGCAGCGTGAATCCGGGACGGAGTAGCTCCTACAATGAGCAGTTCTTC. Translation gives CSVNPGRSSSYNEQFF.

The chain joins TRBV10-1 to TRBJ2-5, with D unclear. CDR1 and CDR2 from the germline V gene are WNHNN and SYGVQD (reference sequence). The length of the CDR3 is 12 residues. The V and J ends lost 3 bases and 0 bases respectively, with 2 bases between them. CDR3 loop: CASSDNQETQYF. The CDR3 DNA reads TGCGCCAGCAGTGACAACCAAGAGACCCAGTACTTC.

This clonotype was detected a few times. The CDR3 loop reads CASSPYTASGRAVDTQYF. The CDR3, as DNA: TGTGCCAGCAGCCCGTACACCGCTAGCGGGAGGGCCGTTGATACGCAGTATTTT. This rearrangement joins TRBV11-1 to TRBJ2-3; 12 bases map to TRBD2. The ends lost 5 bases at V and 6 bases at J; junction bases unmatched: 15. This CDR3 is 18 amino acids long. Germline CDR1 is SGHAT and CDR2 is FQDESV (reference sequence).

This rearrangement joins TRBV6-1 to TRBJ2-7, with D possibly TRBD1 on 5 matching bases. Germline lookup yields CDR1 MNHNS and CDR2 SASEGT. The V gene lost 6 bases and the J gene lost 0 bases, with 24 bases spanning the gap. This CDR3 is built from 18 residues. The CDR3 sequence: CASSNKREQDLSSYEQYF. The DNA of the CDR3 is TGTGCCAGCAGCAACAAGCGCGAACAGGATCTAAGCTCCTACGAGCAGTACTTC.

Judged by abundance, this clonotype is medium-sized. CDR3 residues: CASFPHPDTSSRAFKEKLFF. The CDR3 nucleotides are TGCGCCAGCTTCCCCCACCCGGACACCTCGTCCCGGGCGTTTAAAGAAAAACTGTTTTTT. The V gene is TRBV5-1, the J gene TRBJ1-4; possibly TRBD1 for D (5 bases). Germline V CDR1 and CDR2: SGHRS, YFSETQ. The CDR3 covers 20 residues. V lost 7 bases and J 8 bases, leaving 36 bases between the germline ends.

This chain uses TRBV7-6 with TRBJ2-1; unclear D gene. V shed 2 bases and J shed 7 bases, with 18 bases lying between them. Germline V gene data show CDR1 as SGHVS and CDR2 as FNYEAQ. This CDR3 contains 16 residues. In DNA, the CDR3 is TGTGCCAGCAGCTTATTACTTTTTGTGTATGTGAATGAGCAGTTCTTC. This encodes CASSLLLFVYVNEQFF. Full variable domain (rest looked up from reference TRBV7-6 and TRBJ2-1): GAGVSQSPRYKVTKRGQDVALRCDPISGHVSLYWYRQALGQGPEFLTYFNYEAQQDKSGLPNDRFSAERPEGSISTLTIQRTEQRDSAMYRCASSLLLFVYVNEQFFGPGTRLTVL.

The J gene is TRBJ2-3, the V gene TRBV29-1; 11 bases line up with TRBD2. Germline loops: CDR1 SQVTM, CDR2 ANQGSEA. The CDR3 consists of 15 residues. Trimming cost V 3 bases and J 2 bases; bases outside gene matches: 4. The CDR3 here is CSVDRTSGYTDTQYF. In nucleotides, the CDR3 is TGCAGCGTTGATAGGACTAGCGGGTACACAGATACGCAGTATTTT.

The rearrangement uses TRBV20-1 and TRBJ2-1; D possibly corresponds to TRBD2 (6 bases). CDR3 length: 15 residues. Germline loops: CDR1 DFQATT, CDR2 SNEGSKA (reference sequence). Between the trimmed V and J ends, which lost 3 bases and 6 bases, there was a span of 18 bases. The CDR3 coding sequence is TGCAGTGCTAGTCACGGCCTCGGGGGACCCAATGAGCAGTTCTTC. This translates into CSASHGLGGPNEQFF.

This clonotype came up many times. The chain has TRBV5-1 and TRBJ2-1, with 7 bases matching TRBD2. CDR1 and CDR2 (germline): SGHRS, YFSETQ. V gave up 1 base and J gave up 2 bases; unmatched junction bases: 3. The CDR3 covers 15 residues. The CDR3 DNA reads as TGCGCCAGCAGCTTGTCGAGCGGGACCTACAATGAGCAGTTCTTC. Its translation: CASSLSSGTYNEQFF.

The chain carries TRBV20-1 and TRBJ2-1; D possibly corresponds to TRBD2 (7 bases). V lost 2 bases and J lost 6, with 20 bases in between. This CDR3 is built from 16 residues. Germline CDR1 is DFQATT and CDR2 is SNEGSKA (reference sequence). The chain's CDR3 is CSARLGPSGGGNEQFF. The DNA for the CDR3 is TGCAGTGCTAGACTGGGGCCTAGCGGAGGGGGCAATGAGCAGTTCTTC.

The chain is built from TRBV12-3 or TRBV12-4 and TRBJ2-1; D is uncertain. The V end was cut by 2 bases, the J end by 8 bases, with 13 bases between. This CDR3 is built from 14 residues. The CDR3 DNA is TGTGCCAGCAGTTTATTGATTCTCCGGGATGAGCAGTTCTTC. It yields the protein CASSLLILRDEQFF.

This clonotype was seen a handful of times. The genes are TRBV20-1 and TRBJ2-2; D is perhaps TRBD2 (6 bases). Germline CDR1 is DFQATT and CDR2 is SNEGSKA (reference sequence). Deletions cut 3 bases from V and 4 bases from J, with 12 bases between. The CDR3 covers 14 residues. Here the CDR3 reads CSARSGEATGELFF. The DNA of the CDR3 is TGCAGTGCTAGGTCCGGGGAGGCCACCGGGGAGCTGTTTTTT.